This TCR beta chain was captured in a study of immune evolution from preneoplasia to lung adenocarcinoma listed by TCRdb under 2021. In the study overall: HLA loss of heterozygosity was observed in approximately 7%, 15% and 30% of AIS, MIA and ADC lesions, respectively, and was not observed in any AAH lesions. Resected precursor lesions (AAH, AIS, MIA) and invasive adenocarcinomas were each compared against paired morphologically normal lung tissue. According to the study, 80 to 130 samples were used for TCR sequencing. The study used immune gene expression, TCR sequencing and multiplex immunofluorescence to profile the immune contexture of lung adenocarcinoma precursors and invasive adenocarcinoma. The overall cohort was made up of about 53 patients with pulmonary nodules who had surgical resection. POLYSOLVER was used to infer Class I HLA alleles from exome data, and LOHHLA was used to detect allele-specific HLA loss. The sample size depended on which specimens were available, not on a prior power calculation. TCR sequencing data were obtained from 55 or so patients. The immune data were integrated with whole exome sequencing and methylation data from the same cohort of nodules. On the study overall, not on this receptor specifically: All patients were from Japan and China, so applicability to Western populations was uncertain. The findings were based on association rather than direct causation, and larger cohorts with long-term follow-up and longitudinal biopsies were deemed needed. Compared with EGFR-mutant or double wild-type lesions, KRAS-mutant nodules had the highest T cell clonality. Top T cell clone frequencies were highest in normal lung and appeared to decrease progressively from AAH through AIS, MIA and invasive adenocarcinoma. The highest clonality was observed in normal lung, whereas higher T cell density and diversity but lower clonality appeared to be present in later-stage lesions.

Patients underwent resection in Japan or China between the mid-2010s and the late 2010s. The histologic diagnosis of each case was independently confirmed on H&E slides by two lung cancer pathologists. Premalignant or tumor cells were enriched for nucleic acid extraction by macro-dissection performed after pathologic assessment. The AllPrep DNA/RNA FFPE Kit was used to isolate DNA from FFPE tissue. As encoded in the germline V gene, CDR1 is SGDLS while CDR2 is YYNGEE. Germline trimming amounts to 4 bases on V and 5 bases on J, with 12 as the count of junction bases outside the gene matches. Reading from cysteine to phenylalanine, the CDR3 counts 16 amino acids. CDR3 DNA is the only sequence kept; it has 48 bases, read in frame from the first base. The immunoSEQ hsTCRbeta Kit was used to sequence TCR beta CDR3 regions from DNA. Regarding the original processing steps: TCR sequencing data were analysed with the ImmunoSEQ Analyzer. T cell clonality was defined as 1 minus Pielou's evenness, as computed on productive rearrangements. The inverse Simpson index, applied to productive templates, was used to measure T cell diversity. T cell density was TCR beta template counts normalized to usable DNA, estimated by amplifying and sequencing housekeeping genes. Two-sided Kruskal-Wallis tests were used to compare TCR metrics between histologic stages. TCRdb obtained this table from immuneACCESS and retained in-frame rearrangements with V and J assigned. These tables miss some clones; where compared with another copy, unresolved V genes account for less than half of the shortfall, and the remainder is unexplained. That table supplies the V and J calls and clone size; D and trimming were determined from the DNA. The sample yields 6,000 to 10,000 clones; approximately 80% were counted once. Approximately 2.9% of the sample rests with the top ten.

This clone is regarded as large (0.1 to 1%). The antigen it recognizes is unknown. Base qualities are missing; no much larger clone stands one base away. The sequence is built from TRBV9 and TRBJ2-1, with 7 bases in between that match TRBD2. Sequenced sample: FFPE minimally invasive lung adenocarcinoma tissue. The sample's cell subset or site, from its label and the paper: micro-invasive lung adenocarcinoma (MIA). This sequence was found in a person aged 70 to 85 with lung adenocarcinoma. The CDR3 region: CASSTRTSAVNNEQFF. The sequenced DNA is TGTGCCAGCAGCACTCGAACTAGCGCGGTGAACAATGAGCAGTTCTTC.